This T cell receptor (beta chain) is drawn from a study of T cells in Graves' hyperthyroidism and ophthalmopathy. As for the study in general: The initial diagnosis was the point when peripheral blood was collected, ahead of any treatment.

This clonotype was seen a few times. CDR3 size: 17 residues. Between the trimmed V and J ends, which lost 3 bases and 1 base, there was a span of 18 bases. From germline, CDR1 is MNHNS and CDR2 SASEGT. RNA transcripts provided the source from which TCR beta CDR3 regions were amplified. Primed by the HTBI set, a first-round RT-PCR was run on the TCR CDR3. TCRdb re-called the multiplex PCR reads through MiXCR, storing one row per CDR3 protein. This sample has some 550,000 distinct CDR3 sequences, with about a fifth found just once. The sequence was collected from a man in his late teens or twenties with Graves' hyperthyroidism. This rearrangement joins TRBV6-1 to TRBJ2-5; possibly TRBD1 or TRBD2 for D (6 bases each). Sequencing was carried out using blood. CDR3 protein: CASSELRDIYSQETQYF. CDR3 bases: TGTGCCAGCAGTGAGTTGCGGGACATCTATAGCCAAGAGACCCAGTACTTC.